At least ten counts were recorded for the clone carrying this TCR beta chain. The data derive from a study of T cells after yellow fever vaccination. The 5'RACE template-switching step produced TCR cDNA and added a universal primer site and UMIs. TCRdb reprocessed the 5' RACE reads via MiXCR and lists one record per CDR3 protein. The table includes some 320,000 distinct CDR3 sequences, about 4.5% detected once. The V and J ends lost 5 bases and 4 bases respectively, with 11 bases between them. This CDR3 spans 13 amino acids. CDR1 and CDR2 (germline): SGHVS, FNYEAQ. The chain joins TRBV7-6 to TRBJ1-1; D gene ambiguous. This receptor was taken from a man aged 18 to 30 who received the YFV17D yellow fever vaccine. The sequences come from PBMCs, collected 15 days after the yellow fever booster vaccination. This CDR3 reads CASSPGGSTEAFF. In DNA form, the CDR3 reads TGTGCCAGCAGCCCCGGTGGTAGCACTGAAGCTTTCTTT.